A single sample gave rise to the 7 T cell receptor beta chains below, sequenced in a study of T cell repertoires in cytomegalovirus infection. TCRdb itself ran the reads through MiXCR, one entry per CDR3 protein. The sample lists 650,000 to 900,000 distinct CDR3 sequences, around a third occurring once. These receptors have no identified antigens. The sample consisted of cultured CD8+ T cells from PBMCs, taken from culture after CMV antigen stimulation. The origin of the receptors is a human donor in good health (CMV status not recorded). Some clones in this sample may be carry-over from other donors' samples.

This CDR3 is CAIEDRRRMHTF. The CDR3 DNA sequence: TGTGCCATCGAGGACAGACGGAGGATGCACACCTTC. V gene TRBV2 combines with J gene TRBJ1-2, with D perhaps matching TRBD1 (6 bases). CDR3 length equals 12 residues. Germline CDR1 SNHLY, CDR2 FYNNEI. Trimming removed 10 bases from V and 12 bases from J, with 21 bases in between.

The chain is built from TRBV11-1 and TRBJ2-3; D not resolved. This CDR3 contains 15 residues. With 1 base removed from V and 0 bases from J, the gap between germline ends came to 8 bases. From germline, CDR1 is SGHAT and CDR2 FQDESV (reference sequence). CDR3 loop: CASSLGADSTDTQYF. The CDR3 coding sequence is TGTGCCAGCAGCTTAGGCGCCGACAGCACAGATACGCAGTATTTT.

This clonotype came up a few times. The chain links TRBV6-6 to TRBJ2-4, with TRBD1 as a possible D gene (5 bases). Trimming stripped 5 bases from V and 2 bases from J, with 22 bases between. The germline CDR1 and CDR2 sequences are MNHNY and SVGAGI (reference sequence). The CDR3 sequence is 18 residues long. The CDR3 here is CASSLTAPLGYTKNIQYF. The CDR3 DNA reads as TGTGCCAGCAGTCTGACAGCACCTCTAGGATATACCAAAAACATTCAGTACTTC.

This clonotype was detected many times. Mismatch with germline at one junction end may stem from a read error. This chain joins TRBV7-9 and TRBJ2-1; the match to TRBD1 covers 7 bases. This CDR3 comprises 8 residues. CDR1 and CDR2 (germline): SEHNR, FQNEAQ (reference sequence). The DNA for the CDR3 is TGTGCCAGCAGCCAGGACAGGTTC. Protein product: CASSQDRF. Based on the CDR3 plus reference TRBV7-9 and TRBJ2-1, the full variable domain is DTGVSQNPRHKITKRGQNVTFRCDPISEHNRLYWYRQTLGQGPEFLTYFQNEAQLEKSRLLSDRFSAERPKGSFSTLEIQRTEQGDSAMYLCASSQDRFGPGTRLTVL.

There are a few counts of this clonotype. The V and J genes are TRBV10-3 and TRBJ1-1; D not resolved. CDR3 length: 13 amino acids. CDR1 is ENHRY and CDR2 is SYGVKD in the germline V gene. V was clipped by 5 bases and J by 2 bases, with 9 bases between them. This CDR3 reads CAISPEINTEAFF. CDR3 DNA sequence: TGTGCCATCAGTCCAGAAATAAACACTGAAGCTTTCTTT.

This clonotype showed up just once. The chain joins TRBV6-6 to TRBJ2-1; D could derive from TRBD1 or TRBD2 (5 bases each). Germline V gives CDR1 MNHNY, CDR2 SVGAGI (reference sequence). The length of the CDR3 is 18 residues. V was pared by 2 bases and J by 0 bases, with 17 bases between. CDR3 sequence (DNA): TGTGCCAGCAGTTACCCCCGGGGCTCAGGGAGCTCCTACAATGAGCAGTTCTTC. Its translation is CASSYPRGSGSSYNEQFF.

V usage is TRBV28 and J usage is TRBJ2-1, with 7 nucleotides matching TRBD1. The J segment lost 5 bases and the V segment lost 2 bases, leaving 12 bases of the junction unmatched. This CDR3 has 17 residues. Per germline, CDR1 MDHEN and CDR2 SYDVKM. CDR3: CASSLISRQGVHNEQFF. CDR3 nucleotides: TGTGCCAGCAGTTTAATCTCCCGCCAGGGGGTCCACAATGAGCAGTTCTTC.